Sequencing of this T cell receptor (beta chain) was carried out in a study of blood T cell repertoires in COVID-19. About the research overall: Samples taken during acute and convalescent COVID-19 were collected in the United States, Italy and Spain. The cDNA or gDNA used as material had been derived from T cells, B-cell-depleted T cells, or PBMCs.

The germline gives CDR1 GTSNPN, CDR2 SVGIG (reference sequence). This CDR3 spans 13 amino acids. The ends were cut back, 4 bases at V and 6 bases at J, with 15 bases in the middle. Study processing details: The assay estimated nucleated cells by amplifying reference gene primers. Profiling relied on immunoSEQ multiplex PCR, and the TCRdb table lists in-frame clones only, not all of them. V and J calls and clone size are as listed in that table; D and trimming were resolved from the DNA. Here the sample spans under 300,000 clones, 80% to 85% being singletons. The V and J genes are TRBV30 and TRBJ1-1; D perhaps matches TRBD1 (6 bases). The TCR comes from a woman aged 55-69 years with active or convalescent COVID-19. Sequencing was performed on peripheral blood. The CDR3 loop is CAWMRTVLAEAFF. The CDR3 bases are TGTGCCTGGATGCGGACAGTTTTAGCTGAAGCTTTCTTT.